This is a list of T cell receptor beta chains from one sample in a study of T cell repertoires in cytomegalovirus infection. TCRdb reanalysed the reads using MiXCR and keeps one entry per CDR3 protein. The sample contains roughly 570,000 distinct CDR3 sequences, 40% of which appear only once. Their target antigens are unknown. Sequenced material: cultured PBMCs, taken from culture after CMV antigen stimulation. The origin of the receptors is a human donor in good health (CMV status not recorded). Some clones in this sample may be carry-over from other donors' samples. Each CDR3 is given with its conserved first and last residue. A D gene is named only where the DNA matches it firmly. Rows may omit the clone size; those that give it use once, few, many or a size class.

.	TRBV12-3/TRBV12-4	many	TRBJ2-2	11	TGTGCCAGCAGTCTCCTCGGGGAGCTGTTTTTT	CASSLLGELFF
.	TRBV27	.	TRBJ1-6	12	TGTGCCAGCCAGGGCGGAGGTTCACCCCTCCACTTT	CASQGGGSPLHF
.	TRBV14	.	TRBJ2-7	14	TGTGCCAGCAGCCCAGAGGCGCGCCACTACGAGCAGTACTTC	CASSPEARHYEQYF
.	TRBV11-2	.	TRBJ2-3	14	TGTGCCAGCAGCTTCGGACGGATCACAGATACGCAGTATTTT	CASSFGRITDTQYF
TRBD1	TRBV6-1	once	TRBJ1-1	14	TGTGCCAGCAGTGAGACAGGGGGGAACACTGAAGCTTTCTTT	CASSETGGNTEAFF
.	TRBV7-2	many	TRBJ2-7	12	TGTGCCAGCAGCTATCCCGGCTACGAGCAGTACTTC	CASSYPGYEQYF
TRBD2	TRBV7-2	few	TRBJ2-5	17	TGTGCCAGCAGCCCCCGGGGAGCAGCGGGGGGGACGGGGACCCAGTACTTC	CASSPRGAAGGTGTQYF
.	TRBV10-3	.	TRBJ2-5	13	TGTGCCATCGGGGGGACGGAAAAAGAGACCCAGTACTTC	CAIGGTEKETQYF
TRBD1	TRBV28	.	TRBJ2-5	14	TGTGCCAGCAGTTTTTATGACAGGGCAGAGACCCAGTACTTC	CASSFYDRAETQYF
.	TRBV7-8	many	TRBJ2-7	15	TGTGCCAGCAGCGAGGGACGCACCTTCTCCTACGAGCAGTACTTC	CASSEGRTFSYEQYF
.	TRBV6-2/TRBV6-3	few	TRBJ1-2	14	TGTGCCAGCTCCCAGCAGTGGACAGACTATGGCTACACCTTC	CASSQQWTDYGYTF
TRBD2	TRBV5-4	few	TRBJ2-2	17	TGTGCCAGCAGCAGTCGGACTAGCGGGAGAGGGGCCGGGGAGCTGTTTTTT	CASSSRTSGRGAGELFF
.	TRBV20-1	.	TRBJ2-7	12	TGCAGTGCTGAGACGACTCCCTACGAGCAGTACTTC	CSAETTPYEQYF
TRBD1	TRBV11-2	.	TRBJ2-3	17	TGTGCCAGCAGCGCCCGAACAGGGGCAAGCGTGGCTGATACGCAGTATTTT	CASSARTGASVADTQYF
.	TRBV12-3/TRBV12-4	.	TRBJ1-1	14	TGTGCCAGCAGTTTTTCGAAGGGAAACACTGAAGCTTTCTTT	CASSFSKGNTEAFF
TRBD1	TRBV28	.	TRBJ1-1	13	TGTGCCAGCTTGGGACAGGGGGATCCTCAAGCTTTCTTT	CASLGQGDPQAFF
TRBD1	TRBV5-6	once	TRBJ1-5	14	TGTGCCAGCAGCCCCGGGACAGGGCAACAGCCCCAGCATTTT	CASSPGTGQQPQHF
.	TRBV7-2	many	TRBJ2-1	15	TGTGCCAGCAGCGAGGGCCCAGGTGGGGACAATGAGCAGTTCTTC	CASSEGPGGDNEQFF
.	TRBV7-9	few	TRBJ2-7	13	TGTGCCAGCAGCTTGGCAGGGTCGAGCGAGCAGTACTTC	CASSLAGSSEQYF
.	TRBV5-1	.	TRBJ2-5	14	TGCGCCAGCAGCACGGATATGGGCCAAGAGACCCAGTACTTC	CASSTDMGQETQYF
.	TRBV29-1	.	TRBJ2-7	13	TGCAGCGTCATCCGGGACACGAACTACGAGCAGTACTTC	CSVIRDTNYEQYF
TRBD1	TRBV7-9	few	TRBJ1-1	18	TGTGCCAGCAGCTTAGGGGTCCGGAGCGGGACAGGGGACACTGAAGCTTTCTTT	CASSLGVRSGTGDTEAFF
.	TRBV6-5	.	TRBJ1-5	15	TGTGCCAGCAGTTACTCGCGGGACACAAATCAGCCCCAGCATTTT	CASSYSRDTNQPQHF
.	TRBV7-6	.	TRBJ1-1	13	TGTGCCAGCAGCTTAATTAGCCTCACTGAAGCTTTCTTT	CASSLISLTEAFF
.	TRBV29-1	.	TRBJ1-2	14	TGCAGCGTTGAAAGGAGATTATCTAACTATGGCTACACCTTC	CSVERRLSNYGYTF
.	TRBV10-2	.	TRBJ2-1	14	TGCGCCAGCAGTGATAGCAGTCGGTGTGATGAGCAGTTCTTC	CASSDSSRCDEQFF
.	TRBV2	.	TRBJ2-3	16	TGTGCCAGCAGTGGACGCACGCGGGGGCCCGGGGATACGCAGTATTTT	CASSGRTRGPGDTQYF
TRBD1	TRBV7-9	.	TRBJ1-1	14	TGTGCCAGCAGCTTAGGAGGGGGCAGAACTGAAGCTTTCTTT	CASSLGGGRTEAFF
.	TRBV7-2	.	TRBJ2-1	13	TGTGCCAGCAGCTTAGAGGTTCGCCCGGAGCAGTTCTTC	CASSLEVRPEQFF
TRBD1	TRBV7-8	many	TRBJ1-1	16	TGTGCCAGCAACCATGTAGGGGACACAGGGGTAGCTGAAGCTTTCTTT	CASNHVGDTGVAEAFF
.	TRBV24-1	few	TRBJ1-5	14	TGTGCCACCAGTCAGGGAGTAGGCAATCAGCCCCAGCATTTT	CATSQGVGNQPQHF
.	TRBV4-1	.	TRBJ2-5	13	TGCGCCAGCAGCCAGGCCTACCAAGAGACCCAGTACTTC	CASSQAYQETQYF
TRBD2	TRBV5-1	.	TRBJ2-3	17	TGCGCCAGCAGCTGGAGTCCGGGGGGAGGGGGCACAGATACGCAGTATTTT	CASSWSPGGGGTDTQYF
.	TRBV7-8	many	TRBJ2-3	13	TGTGCCAGCAGCTATCCATCCATGGATACGCAGTATTTT	CASSYPSMDTQYF
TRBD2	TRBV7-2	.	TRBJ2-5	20	TGTGCCAGCAGCTTTAGGTCGGTCGGTGGACTAGCGGGAGCCCAAGAGACCCAGTACTTC	CASSFRSVGGLAGAQETQYF
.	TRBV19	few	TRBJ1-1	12	TGTGCCAGCAGGACTGTGAACACTGAAGCTTTCTTT	CASRTVNTEAFF
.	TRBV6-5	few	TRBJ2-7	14	TGTGCCAGCAGTAAGGTCCGGGCGGACTACGAGCAGTACTTC	CASSKVRADYEQYF
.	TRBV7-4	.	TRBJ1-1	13	TGTGCCAGCAGCTTTACCTGGGACACTGAAGCTTTCTTT	CASSFTWDTEAFF
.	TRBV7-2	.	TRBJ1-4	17	TGTGCCAGCAGCCCCGGAACAGGTCCCAATTCTAATGAAAAACTGTTTTTT	CASSPGTGPNSNEKLFF
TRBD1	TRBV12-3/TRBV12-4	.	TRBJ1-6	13	TGTGCCAGCACCCGGACAGGGAGTTCACCCCTCCACTTT	CASTRTGSSPLHF
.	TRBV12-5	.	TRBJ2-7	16	TGTGCTAGTGGTCAGGGGGGGGGTTCAACTGGTCGCGAGCAGTACTTC	CASGQGGGSTGREQYF
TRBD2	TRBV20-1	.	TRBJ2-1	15	TGCAGTGCAAAAACCCCCGGGACTAGCGGGAGTTTGCAGTTCTTC	CSAKTPGTSGSLQFF
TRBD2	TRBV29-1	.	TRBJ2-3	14	TGCAGCGTTGAGACTAGCGGGAGGGCAGATACGCAGTATTTT	CSVETSGRADTQYF
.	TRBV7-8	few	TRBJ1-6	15	TGTGCCAGCAGCCTATTAGGGGATCGTAATTCACCCCTCCACTTT	CASSLLGDRNSPLHF
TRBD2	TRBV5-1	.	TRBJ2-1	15	TGCGCCAGCAGCCGGGAGGTAGCGGGGCACAATGAGCAGTTCTTC	CASSREVAGHNEQFF
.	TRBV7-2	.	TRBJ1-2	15	TGTGCCAGCAGCTTAGACTCAGCAGACGGCTATGGCTACACCTTC	CASSLDSADGYGYTF
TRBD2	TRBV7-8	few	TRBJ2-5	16	TGTGCCAGCAGCTTAGTTGTAGCGGGGGGGCGGGAGACCCAGTACTTC	CASSLVVAGGRETQYF
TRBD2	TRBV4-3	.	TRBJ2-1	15	TGCGCCAGCAGGCCCGGACTAGCGGGAGGTGGTGAGCAGTTCTTC	CASRPGLAGGGEQFF
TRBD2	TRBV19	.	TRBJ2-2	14	TGTGCCAGTAAACTAGCGGGGGCCACCGGGGAGCTGTTTTTT	CASKLAGATGELFF
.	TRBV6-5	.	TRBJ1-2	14	TGTGCCAGCACTAAGGGCCCTGTTTCCTGGGGCTACACCTTC	CASTKGPVSWGYTF
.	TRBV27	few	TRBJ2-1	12	TGTGCCAGCAGTTTATCGGGAGCTCCTCAGTTCTTC	CASSLSGAPQFF
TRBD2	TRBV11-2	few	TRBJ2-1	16	TGTGCCAGCAGCTTTGTAGCGGGAGACCTCGTCAATGAGCAGTTCTTC	CASSFVAGDLVNEQFF
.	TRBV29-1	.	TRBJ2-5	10	TGCAGCGTCGACAGAGAGACCCAGTACTTC	CSVDRETQYF
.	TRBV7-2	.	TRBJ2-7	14	TGTGCCAGCAGCTCGCGAGTTAGACCCTACGAGCAGTACTTC	CASSSRVRPYEQYF
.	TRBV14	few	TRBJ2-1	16	TGTGCCAGCAGCCAACCCCAGGGGGGCGCTCGGAATGAGCAGTTCTTC	CASSQPQGGARNEQFF
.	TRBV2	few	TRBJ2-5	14	TGTGCCAGCAGAGTTTTTGACCATCAAGAGACCCAGTACTTC	CASRVFDHQETQYF
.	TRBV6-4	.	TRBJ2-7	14	TGTGCCAGTGTAGAGAGACTAGGACCCTACGAGCAGTACTTC	CASVERLGPYEQYF
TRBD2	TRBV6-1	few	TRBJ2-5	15	TGTGCCAGCAGTGAAAGGAGGGAGGGCCAGGAGACCCAGTACTTC	CASSERREGQETQYF
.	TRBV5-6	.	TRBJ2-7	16	TGTGCCAGCACCACCACGGGGGATATTTTCTCCTACGAGCAGTACTTC	CASTTTGDIFSYEQYF